The 20 T cell receptor beta chains below were found in one sample sequenced in a study of blood T cell repertoires in COVID-19. TCRdb's table, derived via immunoSEQ multiplex PCR, lists solely in-frame clones and lacks some. The data show around 100,000 clones, with around 92% seen just once and less than 7.5% held by the top ten. Sequenced material: peripheral blood. These TCRs come from a man in his fifties or sixties with active COVID-19.

The chain uses TRBV19 and TRBJ1-5, with D unclear. CDR1 and CDR2 from the germline V gene are LNHDA and SQIVND (reference sequence). CDR3 size: 16 residues. Trimming cost V 3 bases and J 7 bases, with 19 bases left between them. CDR3 DNA sequence: TGTGCCAGTAGTATCCGGGAAGGGCCTGGCGGGCAGCCCCAGCATTTT. Protein product: CASSIREGPGGQPQHF.

The V and J genes are TRBV10-1 and TRBJ2-5; tentatively, D is TRBD2 (5 bases). V dropped 3 bases and J dropped 4 bases, with 18 bases sitting between them. The CDR3 has 16 residues. The germline V gene encodes CDR1 WNHNN and CDR2 SYGVQD (reference sequence). The CDR3 bases are TGCGCCAGCAGTGAAGGAAGCGGCCGACATTCAGAGACCCAGTACTTC. This sequence encodes CASSEGSGRHSETQYF.

As for this clone: The same CDR3 can be traced to other DNA sequences in this sample. The chain carries TRBV5-1 and TRBJ1-5; D is perhaps TRBD1 (5 bases). The CDR3 consists of 14 residues. In germline, CDR1 is SGHRS, CDR2 YFSETQ. V gave up 0 bases and J gave up 4 bases, with 8 bases separating them. CDR3: CASSLGGGNQPQHF. The CDR3 nucleotides are TGCGCCAGCAGCTTGGGTGGGGGGAATCAGCCCCAGCATTTT.

This chain links TRBV7-9 with TRBJ2-7; unclear D gene. Between the trimmed V and J ends, which lost 5 bases and 3 bases, there was a span of 17 bases. The CDR3 is made up of 15 amino acids. CDR1 SEHNR and CDR2 FQNEAQ come from the germline V gene (reference sequence). In nucleotides, the CDR3 is TGTGCCAGCAGCGGATGGGCCTTGGGCGTCTACGAGCAGTACTTC. This codes for CASSGWALGVYEQYF.

DNA of the CDR3: TGTGCCAGCAGCCGGAGGCGGGGGACGAGCGGCTACACCTTC. Amino acids: CASSRRRGTSGYTF. V usage is TRBV3-1 (or the pseudogene TRBV3-2) and J usage is TRBJ1-2; perhaps TRBD1 as D (5 bases). Germline V gives CDR1 LGHDT, CDR2 YNNKEL (reference sequence). Trimming left V 4 bases short and J 8 bases short, with 17 bases between. This CDR3 has 14 residues.

The chain couples TRBV28 to TRBJ1-5, with D possibly matching TRBD1 (6 bases). Looked up from germline, CDR1 is MDHEN and CDR2 is SYDVKM. The ends were cut back, 5 bases at V and 2 bases at J, with 13 bases in the middle. This CDR3 has 15 amino acids. The CDR3 nucleotides are TGTGCCAGCAGTATGGACAGTTTGGGCAATCAGCCCCAGCATTTT. This gives the protein CASSMDSLGNQPQHF.

The J gene is TRBJ1-3, the V gene TRBV19, with D perhaps TRBD1 (6 bases). Trimming shortened V by 3 bases and J by 0 bases, and 9 bases separated the two germline ends. CDR1 and CDR2 from the germline V gene are LNHDA and SQIVND (reference sequence). CDR3 length equals 15 residues. CDR3: CASSIQTGSGNTIYF. The CDR3 bases are TGTGCCAGTAGTATCCAGACAGGCTCTGGAAACACCATATATTTT.

The chain joins TRBV7-2 to TRBJ2-7; TRBD1 matches at 9 bases. The CDR3 covers 14 residues. Germline V gene sequence: CDR1 SGHTA, CDR2 FQGNSA. J was trimmed by 2 bases and V by 5 bases; bases with no gene match: 4. The chain's CDR3 is CASSQDRGPYEQYF. The CDR3 nucleotides are TGTGCCAGCAGCCAGGACAGGGGACCCTACGAGCAGTACTTC.

The genes are TRBV7-9 and TRBJ2-1, with 13 nucleotides matching TRBD2. CDR3 length: 16 amino acids. Trimming cost V 5 bases and J 7 bases; bases outside gene matches: 8. Germline V CDR1 and CDR2: SEHNR, FQNEAQ (reference sequence). The CDR3 DNA reads as TGTGCCAGCAGCACTCCCGGGACTAGCGGGATGAATGAGCAGTTCTTC. Translating gives CASSTPGTSGMNEQFF.

The chain couples TRBV5-1 to TRBJ2-2; tentatively, D is TRBD1 (5 bases). This CDR3 has 14 residues. The V gene lost 4 bases and the J gene lost 6 bases, with 13 bases spanning the gap. From germline, CDR1 is SGHRS and CDR2 YFSETQ. The CDR3 here is CASSPQEPPGELFF. CDR3 DNA: TGCGCCAGCAGCCCACAGGAACCACCCGGGGAGCTGTTTTTT.

This chain connects TRBV20-1 to TRBJ1-3; D ambiguous. This CDR3 has 11 residues. V lost 5 bases, J lost 9 bases, and 11 bases lay in between. Germline CDR1 reads DFQATT; CDR2 reads SNEGSKA (reference sequence). The CDR3 sequence: CSAPGEGTIYF. The CDR3, as DNA: TGCAGTGCTCCCGGGGAAGGCACCATATATTTT.

The V gene is TRBV15, the J gene TRBJ2-7, with TRBD2 matching 8 bases. The CDR3 has 13 residues. The V and J ends lost 6 bases and 3 bases, in that order; junction bases with no gene match: 4. Germline CDR1 reads LNHNV; CDR2 reads YYDKDF (reference sequence). The CDR3 DNA reads as TGTGCCACCAGGAGCGGGAGTAACTACGAGCAGTACTTC. Residues: CATRSGSNYEQYF.

CDR3 sequence: CASSLVARNTEAFF. The CDR3 DNA reads as TGTGCCAGCAGCTTAGTAGCAAGGAACACTGAAGCTTTCTTT. The V and J genes are TRBV7-8 and TRBJ1-1; D is unresolved. Looked up from germline, CDR1 is SGHVS and CDR2 is FQNEAQ. The CDR3 has 14 amino acids. V was cut by 1 base and J by 1 base, with 7 bases left in between. Based on the CDR3 plus reference TRBV7-8 and TRBJ1-1, the full variable domain is GAGVSQSPRYKVAKRGQDVALRCDPISGHVSLFWYQQALGQGPEFLTYFQNEAQLDKSGLPSDRFFAERPEGSVSTLKIQRTQQEDSAVYLCASSLVARNTEAFFGQGTRLTVV.

J is TRBJ2-1 and V is TRBV2; 9 bases agree with TRBD2. CDR1 is SNHLY and CDR2 is FYNNEI in the germline V gene. The CDR3 loop spans 15 amino acids. V dropped 7 bases and J dropped 7; count of bases not matched to a gene: 11. Here the CDR3 reads CASTRARLAENEQFF. In nucleotides, the CDR3 is TGTGCCAGCACCCGAGCTAGACTAGCGGAGAATGAGCAGTTCTTC.

The J gene is TRBJ2-1, the V gene TRBV30; D not resolved. The germline V gene encodes CDR1 GTSNPN and CDR2 SVGIG (reference sequence). V was cut by 2 bases and J by 8 bases, with 16 bases left in between. This CDR3 has 14 amino acids. DNA of the CDR3: TGTGCCTGGAGTCCAGCGCCACCCCGAGATGAGCAGTTCTTC. Its protein product is CAWSPAPPRDEQFF.

The chain employs TRBV29-1 and TRBJ1-5; D remains ambiguous. From germline, CDR1 is SQVTM and CDR2 ANQGSEA. The V end was cut by 4 bases, the J end by 3 bases, with 13 bases between. The CDR3 is 14 amino acids. The CDR3 sequence is CSVAPAGVNQPQHF. The CDR3 nucleotides are TGCAGCGTTGCCCCGGCAGGCGTCAATCAGCCCCAGCATTTT. Using reference TRBV29-1 and TRBJ1-5 for the parts outside the CDR3, the full variable domain is SAVISQKPSRDICQRGTSLTIQCQVDSQVTMMFWYRQQPGQSLTLIATANQGSEATYESGFVIDKFPISRPNLTFSTLTVSNMSPEDSSIYLCSVAPAGVNQPQHFGDGTRLSIL.

This chain joins TRBV19 and TRBJ1-1; tentative D call: TRBD1 (5 bases). Per the germline V gene, CDR1 is LNHDA and CDR2 is SQIVND (reference sequence). Between the trimmed V and J ends, which lost 5 bases and 4 bases, there was a span of 11 bases. The CDR3 is made up of 13 amino acids. The CDR3 here is CASSAQGGTEAFF. The CDR3 DNA sequence: TGTGCCAGTAGTGCCCAGGGAGGCACTGAAGCTTTCTTT.

The gene calls are TRBV15 and TRBJ1-5; TRBD1 agrees at 7 bases. With V trimmed by 6 bases and J by 2 bases, 4 bases remained unmatched. The CDR3 consists of 14 residues. Germline CDR1 reads LNHNV; CDR2 reads YYDKDF (reference sequence). CDR3 protein: CATRPQGGNQPQHF. CDR3 coding DNA: TGTGCCACCAGGCCCCAGGGGGGCAATCAGCCCCAGCATTTT.

The chain has TRBV6-5 and TRBJ2-7; D is perhaps TRBD2 (5 bases). Germline CDR1 MNHEY, CDR2 SVGAGI. Trimming left V 6 bases short and J 6 bases short, with 15 bases between. This CDR3 is 13 amino acids long. CDR3: CASRGDILGEQYF. The CDR3 DNA is TGTGCCAGCAGGGGAGACATATTAGGCGAGCAGTACTTC.

The J gene is TRBJ2-6, the V gene TRBV5-1; 9 bases agree with TRBD1. Germline V gene lookup returns CDR1 SGHRS and CDR2 YFSETQ. The CDR3 runs to 16 residues. With V trimmed by 3 bases and J by 9 bases, 10 bases remained unmatched. The DNA for the CDR3 is TGCGCCAGCAGCTACCCTCCGGGACAGGGCGGCAACGTCCTGACTTTC. Protein product: CASSYPPGQGGNVLTF.